This T cell receptor (beta chain) was profiled in a study of blood T cell repertoires in COVID-19. Across the study: The United States, Italy and Spain were the sources of the acute and convalescent COVID-19 samples. PBMCs, B-cell-depleted T cells, or T cells provided the cDNA or gDNA that made up the material.

Authors' data handling: It was from reference gene primer amplification that nucleated cell counts were estimated. Produced via immunoSEQ multiplex PCR; TCRdb's table is partial and in-frame only. V, J and clone size reflect that table, while D and trimming were determined from the DNA. Among 48,000 or so clones listed, 90% were seen once. The CDR3 loop spans 14 amino acids. Germline assignment: CDR1 SQVTM and CDR2 ANQGSEA. V was clipped by 4 bases and J by 3 bases; unmatched bases: 7. This sequence was found in a human donor in a cohort sampled during active COVID-19. Sequenced input: peripheral blood. The gene calls are TRBV29-1 and TRBJ1-2; 8 nucleotides match TRBD1. The CDR3 coding sequence is TGCAGCGTTGTGCGTACAGGGGGAGACTATGGCTACACCTTC. Translation gives CSVVRTGGDYGYTF. The variable domain in full, completed from reference TRBV29-1 and TRBJ1-2, reads SAVISQKPSRDICQRGTSLTIQCQVDSQVTMMFWYRQQPGQSLTLIATANQGSEATYESGFVIDKFPISRPNLTFSTLTVSNMSPEDSSIYLCSVVRTGGDYGYTFGSGTRLTVV.